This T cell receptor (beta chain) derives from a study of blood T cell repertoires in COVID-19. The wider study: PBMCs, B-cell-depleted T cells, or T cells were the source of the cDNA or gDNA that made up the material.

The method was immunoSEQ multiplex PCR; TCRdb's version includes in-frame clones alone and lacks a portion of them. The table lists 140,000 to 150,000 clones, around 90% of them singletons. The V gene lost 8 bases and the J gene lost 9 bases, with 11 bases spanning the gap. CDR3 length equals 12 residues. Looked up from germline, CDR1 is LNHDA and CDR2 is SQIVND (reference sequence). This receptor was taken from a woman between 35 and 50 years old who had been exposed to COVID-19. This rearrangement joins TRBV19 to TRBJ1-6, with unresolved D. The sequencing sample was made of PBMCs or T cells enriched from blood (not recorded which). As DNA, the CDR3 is TGTGCCAGTGCCTCACCCGGTTCACCCCTCCACTTT. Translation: CASASPGSPLHF.